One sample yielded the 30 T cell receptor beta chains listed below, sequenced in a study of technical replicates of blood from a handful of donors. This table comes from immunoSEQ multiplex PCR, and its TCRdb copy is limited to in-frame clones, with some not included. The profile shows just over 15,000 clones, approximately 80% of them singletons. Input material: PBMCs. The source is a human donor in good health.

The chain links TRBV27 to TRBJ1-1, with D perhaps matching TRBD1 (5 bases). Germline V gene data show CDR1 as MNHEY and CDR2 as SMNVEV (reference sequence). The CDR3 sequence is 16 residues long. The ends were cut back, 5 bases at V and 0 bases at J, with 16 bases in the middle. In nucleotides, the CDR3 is TGTGCCAGCAGTAGGGGCAAAAACCGTATGAACACTGAAGCTTTCTTT. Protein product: CASSRGKNRMNTEAFF.

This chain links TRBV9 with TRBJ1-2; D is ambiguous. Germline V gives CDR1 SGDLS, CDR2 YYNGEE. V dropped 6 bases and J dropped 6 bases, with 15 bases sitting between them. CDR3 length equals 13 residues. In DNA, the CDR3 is TGTGCCAGCAACATAGACGAGGAGGATGGCTACACCTTC. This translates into CASNIDEEDGYTF.

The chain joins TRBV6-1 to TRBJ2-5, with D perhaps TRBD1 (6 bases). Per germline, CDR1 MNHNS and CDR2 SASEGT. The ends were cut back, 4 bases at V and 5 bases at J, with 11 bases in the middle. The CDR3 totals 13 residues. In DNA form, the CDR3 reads TGTGCCAGCAGTGGACAGGTAACGGAGACCCAGTACTTC. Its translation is CASSGQVTETQYF.

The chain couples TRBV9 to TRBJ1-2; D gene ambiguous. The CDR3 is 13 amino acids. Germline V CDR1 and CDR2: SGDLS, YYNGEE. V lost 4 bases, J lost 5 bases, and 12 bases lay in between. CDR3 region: CASSMNQVYGYTF. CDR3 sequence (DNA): TGTGCCAGCAGCATGAATCAGGTTTATGGCTACACCTTC.

The CDR3 nucleotides are TGTGCCAGCAGCTTAGGGACTAGCGGGTACTCCTACGAGCAGTACTTC. Amino acid sequence: CASSLGTSGYSYEQYF. The chain combines TRBV7-2 with TRBJ2-7; 11 nucleotides align to TRBD2. V gave up 1 base and J gave up 0 bases; unmatched junction bases: 2. The CDR3 has 16 residues. Looked up from germline, CDR1 is SGHTA and CDR2 is FQGNSA.

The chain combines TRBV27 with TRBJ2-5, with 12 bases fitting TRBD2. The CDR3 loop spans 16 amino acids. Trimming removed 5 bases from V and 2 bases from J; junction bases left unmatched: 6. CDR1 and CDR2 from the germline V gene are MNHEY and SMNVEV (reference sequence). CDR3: CASSAGLAGGQETQYF. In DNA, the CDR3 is TGTGCCAGCAGTGCCGGCCTAGCGGGAGGGCAAGAGACCCAGTACTTC.

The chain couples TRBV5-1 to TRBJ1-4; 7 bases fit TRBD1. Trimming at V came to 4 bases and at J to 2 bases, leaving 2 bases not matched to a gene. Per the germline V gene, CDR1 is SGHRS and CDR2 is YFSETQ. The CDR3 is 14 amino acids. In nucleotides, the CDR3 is TGCGCCAGCAGCCCGGGACAGACTAATGAAAAACTGTTTTTT. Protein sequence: CASSPGQTNEKLFF. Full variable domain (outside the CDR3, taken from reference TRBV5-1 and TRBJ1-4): KAGVTQTPRYLIKTRGQQVTLSCSPISGHRSVSWYQQTPGQGLQFLFEYFSETQRNKGNFPGRFSGRQFSNSRSEMNVSTLELGDSALYLCASSPGQTNEKLFFGSGTQLSVL.

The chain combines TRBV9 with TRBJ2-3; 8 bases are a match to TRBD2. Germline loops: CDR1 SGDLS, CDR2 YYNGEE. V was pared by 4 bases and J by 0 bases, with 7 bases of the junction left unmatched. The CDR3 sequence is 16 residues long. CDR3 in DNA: TGTGCCAGCAGCCCCCGGGAGGGTGAAAGCACAGATACGCAGTATTTT. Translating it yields CASSPREGESTDTQYF.

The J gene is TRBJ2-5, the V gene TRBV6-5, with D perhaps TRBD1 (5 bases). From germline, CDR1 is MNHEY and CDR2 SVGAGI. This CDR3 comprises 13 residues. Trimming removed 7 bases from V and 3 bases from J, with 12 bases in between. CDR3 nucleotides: TGTGCCAGCAACCAGGGAACGGAAGAGACCCAGTACTTC. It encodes CASNQGTEETQYF.

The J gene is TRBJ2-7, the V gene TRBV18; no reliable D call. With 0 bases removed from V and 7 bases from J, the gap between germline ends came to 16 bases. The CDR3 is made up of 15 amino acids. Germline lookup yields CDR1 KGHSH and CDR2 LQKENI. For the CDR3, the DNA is TGTGCCAGCTCACCACCGAGTCAACTCCAGAGGGAGCAGTACTTC. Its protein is CASSPPSQLQREQYF.

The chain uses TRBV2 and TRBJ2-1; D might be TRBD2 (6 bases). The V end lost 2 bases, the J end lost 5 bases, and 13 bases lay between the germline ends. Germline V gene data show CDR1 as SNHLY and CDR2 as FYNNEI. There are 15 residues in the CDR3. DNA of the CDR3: TGTGCCAGCAGTGAATTCTTACTAGCAGACAATGAGCAGTTCTTC. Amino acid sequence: CASSEFLLADNEQFF.

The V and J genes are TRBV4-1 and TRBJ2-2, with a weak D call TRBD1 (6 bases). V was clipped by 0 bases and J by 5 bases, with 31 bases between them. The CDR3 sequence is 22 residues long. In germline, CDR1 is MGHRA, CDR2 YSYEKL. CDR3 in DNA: TGCGCCAGCAGCCAAGAACCCCGACGGGACCCTAGAGACAGGAACGGGACCGGGGAGCTGTTTTTT. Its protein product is CASSQEPRRDPRDRNGTGELFF.

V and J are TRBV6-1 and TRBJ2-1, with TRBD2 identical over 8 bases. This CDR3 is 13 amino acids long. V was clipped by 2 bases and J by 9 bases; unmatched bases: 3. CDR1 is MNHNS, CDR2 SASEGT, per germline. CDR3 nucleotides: TGTGCCAGCAGTGAAAAGCGGGAGATTGAGCAGTTCTTC. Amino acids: CASSEKREIEQFF.

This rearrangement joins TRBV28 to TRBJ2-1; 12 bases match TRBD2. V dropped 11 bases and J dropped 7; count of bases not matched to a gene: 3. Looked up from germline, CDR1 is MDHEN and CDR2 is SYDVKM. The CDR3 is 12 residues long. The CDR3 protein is CAGTSGPNEQFF. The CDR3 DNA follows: TGTGCCGGGACTAGCGGGCCAAATGAGCAGTTCTTC.

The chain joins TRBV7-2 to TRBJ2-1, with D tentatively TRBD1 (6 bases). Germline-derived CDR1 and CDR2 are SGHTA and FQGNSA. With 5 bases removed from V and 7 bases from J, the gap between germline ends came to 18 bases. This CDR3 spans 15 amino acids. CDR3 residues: CASSDITGPRNEQFF. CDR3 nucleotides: TGTGCCAGCAGCGATATCACAGGGCCTCGAAATGAGCAGTTCTTC.

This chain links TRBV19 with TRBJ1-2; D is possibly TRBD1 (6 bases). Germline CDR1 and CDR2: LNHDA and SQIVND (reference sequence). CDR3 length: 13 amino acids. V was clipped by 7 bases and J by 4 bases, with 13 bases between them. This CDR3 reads CASMDRPVYGYTF. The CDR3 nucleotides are TGTGCCAGTATGGACAGACCCGTCTATGGCTACACCTTC.

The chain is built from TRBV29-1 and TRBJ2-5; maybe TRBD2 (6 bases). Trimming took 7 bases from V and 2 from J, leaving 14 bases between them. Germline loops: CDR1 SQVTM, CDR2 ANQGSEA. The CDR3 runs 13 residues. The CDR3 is CSATGTAQETQYF. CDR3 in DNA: TGCAGCGCTACCGGGACTGCACAAGAGACCCAGTACTTC.

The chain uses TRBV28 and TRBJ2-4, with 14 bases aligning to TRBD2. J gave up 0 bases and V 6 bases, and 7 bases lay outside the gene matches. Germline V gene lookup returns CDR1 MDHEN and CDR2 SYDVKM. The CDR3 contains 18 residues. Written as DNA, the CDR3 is TGTGCCAGCAGCCCGGGACTAGCGGGAGAGCTAGCCAAAAACATTCAGTACTTC. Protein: CASSPGLAGELAKNIQYF.

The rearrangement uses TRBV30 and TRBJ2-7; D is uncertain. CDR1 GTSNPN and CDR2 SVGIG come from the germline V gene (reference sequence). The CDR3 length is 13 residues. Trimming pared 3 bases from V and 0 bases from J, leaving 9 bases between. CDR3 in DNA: TGTGCCTGGAGCCCCCCGTCCTCCTACGAGCAGTACTTC. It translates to CAWSPPSSYEQYF.

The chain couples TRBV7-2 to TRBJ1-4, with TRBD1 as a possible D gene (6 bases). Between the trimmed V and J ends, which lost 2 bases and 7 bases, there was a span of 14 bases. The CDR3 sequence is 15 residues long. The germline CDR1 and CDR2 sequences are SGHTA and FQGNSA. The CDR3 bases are TGTGCCAGCAGCTTACAGGGGTTCGTCAGTGAAAAACTGTTTTTT. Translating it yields CASSLQGFVSEKLFF.

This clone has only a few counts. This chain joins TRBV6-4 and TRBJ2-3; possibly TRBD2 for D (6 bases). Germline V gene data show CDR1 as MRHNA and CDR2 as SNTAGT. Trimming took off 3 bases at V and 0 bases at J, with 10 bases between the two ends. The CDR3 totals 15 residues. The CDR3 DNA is TGTGCCAGCAGTGAAGGCGGAGGGAGCACAGATACGCAGTATTTT. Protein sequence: CASSEGGGSTDTQYF.

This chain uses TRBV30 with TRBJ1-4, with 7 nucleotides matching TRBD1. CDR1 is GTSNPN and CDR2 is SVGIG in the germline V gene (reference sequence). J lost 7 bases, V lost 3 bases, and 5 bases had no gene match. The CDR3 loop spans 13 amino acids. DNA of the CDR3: TGTGCCTGGAGCCGGGACAGTGGTGAAAAACTGTTTTTT. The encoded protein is CAWSRDSGEKLFF.

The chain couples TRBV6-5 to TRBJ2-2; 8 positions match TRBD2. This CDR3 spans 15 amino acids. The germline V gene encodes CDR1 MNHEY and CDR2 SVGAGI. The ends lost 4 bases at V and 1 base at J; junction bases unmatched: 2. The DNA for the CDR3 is TGTGCCAGCAGTTCGGGACTAGAGAACACCGGGGAGCTGTTTTTT. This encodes CASSSGLENTGELFF.

For the CDR3, the DNA is TGTGCCAGCAGTTTATCGAGCGGCGGAGGCCGGCAGCCCCAGCATTTT. Its protein is CASSLSSGGGRQPQHF. The V gene is TRBV27, the J gene TRBJ1-5; D is unclear. This CDR3 spans 16 amino acids. The V end was cut by 0 bases, the J end by 7 bases, with 16 bases between. The germline CDR1 and CDR2 sequences are MNHEY and SMNVEV (reference sequence).

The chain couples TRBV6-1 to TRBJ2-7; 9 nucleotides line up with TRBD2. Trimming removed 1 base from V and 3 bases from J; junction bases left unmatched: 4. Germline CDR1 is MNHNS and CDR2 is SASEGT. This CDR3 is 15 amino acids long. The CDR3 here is CASSEGTSAFYEQYF. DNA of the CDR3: TGTGCCAGCAGTGAAGGGACTAGCGCTTTCTACGAGCAGTACTTC.

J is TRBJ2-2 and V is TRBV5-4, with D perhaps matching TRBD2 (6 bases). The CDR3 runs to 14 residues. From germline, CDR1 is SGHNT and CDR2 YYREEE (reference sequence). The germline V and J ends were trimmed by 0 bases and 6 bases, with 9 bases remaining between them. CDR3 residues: CASSLESGAGELFF. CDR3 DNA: TGTGCCAGCAGCTTGGAGTCGGGAGCCGGGGAGCTGTTTTTT.

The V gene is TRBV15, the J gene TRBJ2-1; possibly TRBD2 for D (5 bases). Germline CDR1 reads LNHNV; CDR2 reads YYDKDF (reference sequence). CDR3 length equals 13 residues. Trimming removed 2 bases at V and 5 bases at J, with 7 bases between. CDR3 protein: CATSRTRDNEQFF. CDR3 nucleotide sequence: TGTGCCACCAGCAGAACTAGAGACAATGAGCAGTTCTTC.

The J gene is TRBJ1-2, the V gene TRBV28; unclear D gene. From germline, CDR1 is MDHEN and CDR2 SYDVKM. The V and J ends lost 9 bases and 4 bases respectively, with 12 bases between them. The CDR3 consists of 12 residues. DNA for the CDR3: TGTGCCAGTAAAGCCGGTTCCTATGGCTACACCTTC. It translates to CASKAGSYGYTF.

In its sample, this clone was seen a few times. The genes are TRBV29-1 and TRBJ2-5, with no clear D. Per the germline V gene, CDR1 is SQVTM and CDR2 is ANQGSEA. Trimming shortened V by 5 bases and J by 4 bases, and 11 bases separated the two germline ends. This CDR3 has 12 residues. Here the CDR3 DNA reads TGCAGCGTTCTCCCGATCGGAGAGACCCAGTACTTC. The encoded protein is CSVLPIGETQYF.

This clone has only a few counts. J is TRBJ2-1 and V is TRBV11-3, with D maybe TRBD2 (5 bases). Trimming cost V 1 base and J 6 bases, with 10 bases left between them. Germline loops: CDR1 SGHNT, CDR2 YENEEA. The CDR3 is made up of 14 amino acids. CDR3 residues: CASSLATGTNEQFF. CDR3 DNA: TGTGCCAGCAGCTTAGCAACGGGAACCAATGAGCAGTTCTTC.